A selection of T cell receptor beta chains follows, all from one sample in a study of shared clonotypes between healthy human individuals. TCRdb keeps only in-frame clones here, not all; method: immunoSEQ multiplex PCR. This sample has roughly 2.1 million clones, with about 93% found just once. Sequencing was performed on naive CD8+ T cells from PBMCs. The receptors derive from a man aged 18 to 29 in good health. Some clones in this sample may be carry-over from other donors' samples. The CDR3 runs from the conserved cysteine through the conserved F or W. A D gene is named only where the DNA matches it firmly. Some rows have no size entry. The others give once, few or many, or a class for an expanded clone.

v_gene	abundance	j_gene	d_gene	CDR3aa	CDR3nt
TRBV11-3	once	TRBJ2-1	TRBD2	CASSLLAGGLWNEQFF	TGTGCCAGCAGCCTCCTAGCGGGAGGACTGTGGAATGAGCAGTTCTTC
TRBV7-9	NA	TRBJ2-2	TRBD2	CASSFSLAVTGELFF	TGTGCCAGCAGCTTTTCCCTAGCGGTAACCGGGGAGCTGTTTTTT
TRBV5-6	NA	TRBJ1-2	NA	CASSFGGVYGYTF	TGTGCCAGCAGCTTCGGGGGAGTCTATGGCTACACCTTC
TRBV29-1	NA	TRBJ2-4	NA	CSVADPLGAAIQYF	TGCAGCGTTGCAGACCCCCTAGGGGCAGCCATTCAGTACTTC
TRBV5-4	NA	TRBJ2-7	TRBD1	CASSSWGQERYEQYF	TGTGCCAGCAGCTCATGGGGACAGGAGAGGTACGAGCAGTACTTC
TRBV2	once	TRBJ1-2	NA	CASSEPGYWNGYTF	TGTGCCAGCAGTGAACCGGGGTACTGGAATGGCTACACCTTC
TRBV19	NA	TRBJ2-7	NA	CASSIERTEIYEQYF	TGTGCCAGTAGTATAGAAAGGACAGAAATCTACGAGCAGTACTTC
TRBV6-5	NA	TRBJ2-7	NA	CASSPGRGPRREQYF	TGTGCCAGCAGTCCGGGTCGAGGGCCCCGGCGTGAGCAGTACTTC
TRBV19	NA	TRBJ1-2	NA	CASLGEYYGYTF	TGTGCCAGCCTAGGGGAGTACTATGGCTACACCTTC
TRBV7-9	NA	TRBJ2-1	TRBD2	CASSLTSGDYNEQFF	TGTGCCAGCAGCCTTACTAGCGGGGACTACAATGAGCAGTTCTTC
TRBV4-1	NA	TRBJ1-2	NA	CASSQEAGYGYTF	TGCGCCAGCAGCCAAGAGGCCGGCTATGGCTACACCTTC
TRBV6-1	NA	TRBJ1-5	NA	CASSEGPGADQPQHF	TGTGCCAGCAGTGAAGGTCCAGGAGCAGACCAGCCCCAGCATTTT
TRBV27	NA	TRBJ2-7	NA	CASRSLVRGWYEQYF	TGTGCCAGCAGGTCACTTGTGAGGGGGTGGTACGAGCAGTACTTC
TRBV4-3	NA	TRBJ2-7	NA	CASSQDRAYEQYF	TGCGCCAGCAGCCAAGATCGGGCCTACGAGCAGTACTTC
TRBV27	NA	TRBJ1-5	NA	CASSFGNQPQHF	TGTGCCAGCAGTTTTGGCAATCAGCCCCAGCATTTT
TRBV18	once	TRBJ2-7	NA	CASSPIRDWGTDEQYF	TGTGCCAGCTCACCTATCCGGGACTGGGGTACGGACGAGCAGTACTTC
TRBV2	NA	TRBJ1-1	NA	CASSEGVVYEAFF	TGTGCCAGCAGTGAAGGAGTGGTGTACGAAGCTTTCTTT
TRBV14	once	TRBJ2-1	TRBD1	CASSPQARTGAYNEQFF	TGTGCCAGCAGCCCCCAGGCCCGCACAGGGGCCTACAATGAGCAGTTCTTC
TRBV9	NA	TRBJ1-1	TRBD1	CASSVVGTGAMNTEAFF	TGTGCCAGCAGCGTGGTCGGGACAGGCGCTATGAACACTGAAGCTTTCTTT
TRBV4-1	NA	TRBJ1-1	TRBD1	CASSLLRRGDTEAFF	TGCGCCAGCAGCCTACTACGCAGGGGGGACACTGAAGCTTTCTTT
TRBV27	NA	TRBJ1-5	NA	CASSPDRLQPQHF	TGTGCCAGCAGTCCAGACAGGCTTCAGCCCCAGCATTTT
TRBV29-1	NA	TRBJ2-1	TRBD1	CSVQGALRYNEQFF	TGCAGCGTACAGGGGGCTCTTCGGTACAATGAGCAGTTCTTC
TRBV7-9	once	TRBJ2-1	NA	CASRLGVTIHEQFF	TGTGCCAGCAGATTGGGTGTGACTATTCATGAGCAGTTCTTC